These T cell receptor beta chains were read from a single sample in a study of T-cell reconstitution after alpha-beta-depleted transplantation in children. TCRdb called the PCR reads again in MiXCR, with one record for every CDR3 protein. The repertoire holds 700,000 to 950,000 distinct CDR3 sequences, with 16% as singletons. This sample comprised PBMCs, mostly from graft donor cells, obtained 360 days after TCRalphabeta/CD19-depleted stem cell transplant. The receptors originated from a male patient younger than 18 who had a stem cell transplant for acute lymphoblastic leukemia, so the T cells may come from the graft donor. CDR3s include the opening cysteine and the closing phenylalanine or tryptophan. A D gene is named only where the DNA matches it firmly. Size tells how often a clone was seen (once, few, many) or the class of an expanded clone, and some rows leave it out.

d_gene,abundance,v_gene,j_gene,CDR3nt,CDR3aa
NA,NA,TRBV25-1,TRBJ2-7,TGTGCCAGCAGTGCCTTAGCCCCCGGCCCGGAGGCCTACGAGCAGTACTTC,CASSALAPGPEAYEQYF
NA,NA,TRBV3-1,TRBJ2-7,TGTGCCAGCAGCCTGCCGGGTCTGACGGAGGAGCAGTACTTC,CASSLPGLTEEQYF
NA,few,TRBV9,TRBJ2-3,TGTGCCAGCAGCGTAGTTGAGAGAACAGATACGCAGTATTTT,CASSVVERTDTQYF
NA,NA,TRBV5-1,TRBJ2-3,TGCGCCAGCAGCTTAGGGGGGCTAACAACAGATACGCAGTATTTT,CASSLGGLTTDTQYF
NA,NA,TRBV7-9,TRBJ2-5,TGTGCCAGCAGCTTAGATGGGGGAGCAAGGGAGACCCAGTACTTC,CASSLDGGARETQYF
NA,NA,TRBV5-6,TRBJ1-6,TGTGCCAGCAGCTTGGAGGGCCAGGGGTCACTCCACTTT,CASSLEGQGSLHF
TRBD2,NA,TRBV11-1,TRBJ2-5,TGTGCCAGCGCAGCGATAGGGCAACGAACCGCGATAGCGGGAGCGGAGACCCAGTACTTC,CASAAIGQRTAIAGAETQYF
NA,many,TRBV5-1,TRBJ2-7,TGCGCCAGCAGCGGAGATAGGGGGAGAGAGCAGTACTTC,CASSGDRGREQYF
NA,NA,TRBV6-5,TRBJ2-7,TGTGCCAGCAGTTACAGGGAGGGGGACACCTACGAGCAGTACTTC,CASSYREGDTYEQYF
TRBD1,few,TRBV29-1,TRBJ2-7,TGCAGCGTTGAAGGCCGGCGAGGACAGGGCGCACTACTGTCCTACGAGCAGTACTTC,CSVEGRRGQGALLSYEQYF
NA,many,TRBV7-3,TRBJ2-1,TGTGCCAGCAGCTTATCTACCTACAATGAGCAGTTCTTC,CASSLSTYNEQFF
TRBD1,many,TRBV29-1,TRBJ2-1,TGCAGCGGCGACAGGGGGGCTAATGAGCAGTTCTTC,CSGDRGANEQFF
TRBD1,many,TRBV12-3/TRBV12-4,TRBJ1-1,TGTGCCAGCAGTAGGACAGGGGGCCCTGAAGCTTTCTTT,CASSRTGGPEAFF
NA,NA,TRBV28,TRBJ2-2,TGTGCCAGCAGCCCACACTACCCGAACACCGGGGAGCTGTTTTTT,CASSPHYPNTGELFF
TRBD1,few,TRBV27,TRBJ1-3,TGTGCCAGCAGTTTAATGGGACAGGGGAGTGGAAACACCATATATTTT,CASSLMGQGSGNTIYF
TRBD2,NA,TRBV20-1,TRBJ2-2,TGCAGTGCCGGGGGGGAAGTGAACACCGGGGAGCTGTTTTTT,CSAGGEVNTGELFF
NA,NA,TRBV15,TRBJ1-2,TGTGCCACCAGCAGAGAGGGAGTAAACTATGGCTACACCTTC,CATSREGVNYGYTF
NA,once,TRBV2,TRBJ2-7,TGTGCCAGCAGTGCAGACGGAAGCTCCTACGAGCAGTACTTC,CASSADGSSYEQYF
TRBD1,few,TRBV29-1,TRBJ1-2,TGCAGCGTTGACCCGGACAGGGCTAACTATGGCTACACCTTC,CSVDPDRANYGYTF
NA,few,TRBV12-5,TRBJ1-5,TGTGCTAGTGCGCCCGGACGGAATCAGCCCCAGCATTTT,CASAPGRNQPQHF
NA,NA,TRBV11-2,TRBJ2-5,TGTGCCAGCAGCCTCGGGACTCCCCGGACCCAGTACTTC,CASSLGTPRTQYF
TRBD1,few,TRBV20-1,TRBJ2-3,TGCAGTGCGCATACCGGGACAGGGGTCGGCACAGATACGCAGTATTTT,CSAHTGTGVGTDTQYF